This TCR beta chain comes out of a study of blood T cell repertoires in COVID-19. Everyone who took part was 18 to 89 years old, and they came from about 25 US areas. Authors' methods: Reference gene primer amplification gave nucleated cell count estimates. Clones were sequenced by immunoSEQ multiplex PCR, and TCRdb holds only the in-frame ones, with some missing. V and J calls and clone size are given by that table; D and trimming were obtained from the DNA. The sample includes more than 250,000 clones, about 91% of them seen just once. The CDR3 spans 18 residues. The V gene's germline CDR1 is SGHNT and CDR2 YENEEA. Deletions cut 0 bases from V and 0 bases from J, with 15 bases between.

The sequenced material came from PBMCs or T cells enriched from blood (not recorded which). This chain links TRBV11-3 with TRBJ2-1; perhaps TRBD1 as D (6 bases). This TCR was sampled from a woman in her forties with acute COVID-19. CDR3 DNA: TGTGCCAGCAGCTTAGATAAGTTTAGGGGGAGCTCCTACAATGAGCAGTTCTTC. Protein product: CASSLDKFRGSSYNEQFF.